This T cell receptor (beta chain) is from a study of T cell repertoires and HLA-DP antigens. Study results and caveats: Total CD4+ responders were stimulated by HeLa antigen-presenting cells.

The repertoire was sequenced with immunoSEQ multiplex PCR; TCRdb's copy has only in-frame clones and lacks some. The repertoire holds roughly 110,000 clones, nearly 95% seen once, with more than 0.25% in the top ten. Details on this clone: Antigen: not known.

The germline CDR1 and CDR2 sequences are LNHDA and SQIVND (reference sequence). The CDR3 consists of 15 residues. V lost 6 bases and J 5 bases, leaving 20 bases between the germline ends. The receptor was isolated from a woman aged 18-29 years in good health and CMV-seronegative. Material for sequencing was CD4+ T cells from PBMCs. The chain employs TRBV19 and TRBJ2-7, with D possibly being TRBD1 (5 bases). Here the CDR3 reads CASSPFGALPHEQYF. CDR3 sequence (DNA): TGTGCCAGTAGCCCTTTTGGGGCCCTCCCGCACGAGCAGTACTTC. The full variable domain, in which reference TRBV19 and TRBJ2-7 provide the parts outside the CDR3, is DGGITQSPKYLFRKEGQNVTLSCEQNLNHDAMYWYRQDPGQGLRLIYYSQIVNDFQKGDIAEGYSVSREKKESFPLTVTSAQKNPTAFYLCASSPFGALPHEQYFGPGTRLTVT.